This T cell receptor beta chain was retrieved from a study of T-cell reconstitution after alpha-beta-depleted transplantation in children. J lost 5 bases, V lost 5 bases, and 4 bases had no gene match. In germline, CDR1 is LNHNV, CDR2 YYDKDF (reference sequence). This CDR3 has 13 amino acids. As it was prepared, the TCRbeta library received unique molecular identifiers. A single record per CDR3 protein comes from TCRdb applying MiXCR to the PCR reads. The table shows fewer than 90,000 distinct CDR3 sequences, with just under 7.5% occurring only once. This clonotype was seen at least ten times. The material sequenced was PBMCs from the stem cell graft donor, taken from the stem cell graft. This sequence was found in a human donor who donated a stem cell graft to a child with acute lymphoblastic leukemia. The J gene is TRBJ2-5, the V gene TRBV15, with 8 positions matching TRBD2. CDR3 residues: CATSRGLDETQYF. The DNA for the CDR3 is TGTGCCACCAGCCGGGGACTAGACGAGACCCAGTACTTC. The full variable domain, its missing parts supplied by reference TRBV15 and TRBJ2-5, is DAMVIQNPRYQVTQFGKPVTLSCSQTLNHNVMYWYQQKSSQAPKLLFHYYDKDFNNEADTPDNFQSRRPNTSFCFLDIRSPGLGDTAMYLCATSRGLDETQYFGPGTRLLVL.